The next 14 T cell receptor beta chains were all read from a single sample in a study of T cells in Graves' hyperthyroidism and ophthalmopathy. RNA transcripts provided the source from which TCR beta CDR3 regions were amplified. The HTBI set primed first-round TCR CDR3 RT-PCR. TCRdb reanalysed the multiplex PCR reads using MiXCR and keeps one entry per CDR3 protein. The sample has around 800,000 distinct CDR3 sequences, 38% seen once. Material for sequencing was blood. These receptors came from a man younger than 30 with Graves' hyperthyroidism.

In its sample, this clonotype was seen a few times. This chain connects TRBV5-1 to TRBJ2-7; 8 nucleotides align to TRBD2. CDR1 and CDR2 (germline): SGHRS, YFSETQ. V shed 6 bases, J shed 0 bases, and the junction held 2 bases outside the gene matches. The length of the CDR3 is 13 residues. The CDR3: CASMAGGSYEQYF. In DNA, the CDR3 is TGCGCCAGCATGGCGGGAGGCTCCTACGAGCAGTACTTC. Using reference TRBV5-1 and TRBJ2-7 for the parts outside the CDR3, the full variable domain is KAGVTQTPRYLIKTRGQQVTLSCSPISGHRSVSWYQQTPGQGLQFLFEYFSETQRNKGNFPGRFSGRQFSNSRSEMNVSTLELGDSALYLCASMAGGSYEQYFGPGTRLTVT.

This clonotype has ten or more counts. The rearrangement uses TRBV7-2 and TRBJ1-2; TRBD1 matches at 9 bases. Trimming cost V 3 bases and J 8 bases; bases outside gene matches: 7. This CDR3 is built from 14 residues. Germline V gives CDR1 SGHTA, CDR2 FQGNSA. For the CDR3, the DNA is TGTGCCAGCAGCTTGGGACAGGGAACGACGGGCTACACCTTC. It yields the protein CASSLGQGTTGYTF.

The chain has TRBV29-1 and TRBJ2-2; perhaps TRBD2 as D (9 bases). V was clipped by 6 bases and J by 1 base, with 30 bases between them. The V gene's germline CDR1 is SQVTM and CDR2 ANQGSEA. The CDR3 runs 20 residues. The CDR3 region is CSVGSSLTGVAGENTGELFF. CDR3 bases: TGCAGCGTGGGCTCTTCCCTGACAGGGGTAGCGGGAGAGAACACCGGGGAGCTGTTTTTT.

This rearrangement joins TRBV4-1 to TRBJ2-7; TRBD1 agrees at 9 bases. V shed 4 bases, J shed 1 base, and the junction held 2 bases outside the gene matches. CDR1 MGHRA and CDR2 YSYEKL come from the germline V gene. CDR3 length: 14 residues. The DNA for the CDR3 is TGCGCCAGCAGCCGGACAGGGGAGTCCTACGAGCAGTACTTC. Amino acids: CASSRTGESYEQYF.

The table lists this clonotype with a few counts. The chain carries TRBV20-1 and TRBJ1-5; perhaps TRBD1 as D (6 bases). The V gene's germline CDR1 is DFQATT and CDR2 SNEGSKA (reference sequence). The CDR3 loop spans 15 amino acids. Trimming took off 1 base at V and 4 bases at J, with 14 bases between the two ends. The CDR3 sequence is CSARVRAGENQPQHF. CDR3 DNA sequence: TGCAGTGCTAGAGTCAGGGCAGGGGAGAATCAGCCCCAGCATTTT.

The rearrangement links TRBV29-1 to TRBJ2-7; D is perhaps TRBD1 (5 bases). The last part of the DNA fits TRBJ2-1 better; the J call may be wrong. This CDR3 region has 14 residues. Germline lookup yields CDR1 SQVTM and CDR2 ANQGSEA. The CDR3 sequence: CSVEGAGRNNEQFF. The CDR3 bases are TGCAGCGTTGAAGGGGCAGGGCGGAACAATGAGCAGTTCTTC.

This clonotype was detected ten times or more. The chain is built from TRBV29-1 and TRBJ1-1; weak D call: TRBD1 (5 bases). CDR1 is SQVTM and CDR2 is ANQGSEA in the germline V gene. This CDR3 is built from 15 residues. Trimming left V 6 bases short and J 1 base short, with 18 bases between. CDR3 coding DNA: TGCAGCGTCGACACTGGCCGTACAGGGAACACTGAAGCTTTCTTT. This codes for CSVDTGRTGNTEAFF.

This clonotype was seen only a few times. This chain uses TRBV5-1 with TRBJ1-1; D possibly corresponds to TRBD1 (5 bases). Trimming shortened V by 0 bases and J by 1 base, and 10 bases separated the two germline ends. Germline values: CDR1 SGHRS, CDR2 YFSETQ. There are 15 residues in the CDR3. The CDR3, as DNA: TGCGCCAGCAGCTTGGTTCTAGGGGAGAACACTGAAGCTTTCTTT. Its translation is CASSLVLGENTEAFF.

Concerning this clonotype itself: The junction differs from germline at one of its ends, possibly a read error. This sequence joins TRBV10-3 and TRBJ2-2, with a tentative D call TRBD2 (5 bases). The CDR3 runs to 18 residues. Per germline, CDR1 ENHRY and CDR2 SYGVKD. CDR3 sequence: CATSEGLGSEANTGELFF. The CDR3 bases are TGTGCCACCAGTGAAGGGCTGGGGAGCGAGGCGAACACCGGGGAGCTGTTTTTT.

The genes are TRBV7-9 and TRBJ2-7; 8 bases match TRBD1. Germline V gene lookup returns CDR1 SEHNR and CDR2 FQNEAQ (reference sequence). The CDR3 sequence is 14 residues long. V dropped 5 bases and J dropped 9; count of bases not matched to a gene: 12. The DNA of the CDR3 is TGTGCCAGCAGCGGAGGACAGGGCTACGAAGGGCAGTACTTC. Translated, it gives CASSGGQGYEGQYF. The full variable domain, its missing parts supplied by reference TRBV7-9 and TRBJ2-7, is DTGVSQNPRHKITKRGQNVTFRCDPISEHNRLYWYRQTLGQGPEFLTYFQNEAQLEKSRLLSDRFSAERPKGSFSTLEIQRTEQGDSAMYLCASSGGQGYEGQYFGPGTRLTVT.

The gene calls are TRBV7-2 and TRBJ2-7; 8 bases are a match to TRBD1. CDR1 SGHTA and CDR2 FQGNSA come from the germline V gene. CDR3 length equals 14 residues. Trimming took 6 bases from V and 5 from J; bases not matched to a gene: 9. CDR3 sequence: CASRRGSGGDEQYF. The CDR3 DNA sequence: TGTGCCAGCAGGAGAGGGTCAGGGGGCGACGAGCAGTACTTC. Using reference TRBV7-2 and TRBJ2-7 for the parts outside the CDR3, the full variable domain is GAGVSQSPSNKVTEKGKDVELRCDPISGHTALYWYRQSLGQGLEFLIYFQGNSAPDKSGLPSDRFSAERTGGSVSTLTIQRTQQEDSAVYLCASRRGSGGDEQYFGPGTRLTVT.

This clonotype showed up just once. J is TRBJ1-6 and V is TRBV10-3; weak D call: TRBD1 (5 bases). V was pared by 10 bases and J by 18 bases, with 22 bases between. This CDR3 region has 12 residues. Germline values: CDR1 ENHRY, CDR2 SYGVKD. CDR3 nucleotides: TGTGCCACCGAGGGGCAGGGTGGCCAGCCCCACTTT. The encoded protein is CATEGQGGQPHF.

The CDR3 here is CSADGGLAGSYEQYF. CDR3 nucleotide sequence: TGCAGTGCTGATGGGGGTCTAGCGGGGTCCTACGAGCAGTACTTC. The chain joins TRBV20-1 to TRBJ2-7, with TRBD2 identical over 9 bases. The CDR3 has 15 residues. The J segment lost 1 base and the V segment lost 5 bases, leaving 9 bases of the junction unmatched. Germline-derived CDR1 and CDR2 are DFQATT and SNEGSKA (reference sequence).

The chain links TRBV7-9 to TRBJ1-1; perhaps TRBD1 as D (5 bases). CDR3 size: 15 residues. Germline assignment: CDR1 SEHNR and CDR2 FQNEAQ (reference sequence). Trimming stripped 2 bases from V and 6 bases from J, with 16 bases between. The CDR3 spells CASSLRPAGRAEAFF. For the CDR3, the DNA is TGTGCCAGCAGCTTAAGGCCGGCAGGGAGAGCTGAAGCTTTCTTT.